A selection of T cell receptor beta chains follows, all from one sample in a study of blood T cell repertoires in COVID-19. Clones were sequenced by immunoSEQ multiplex PCR, and TCRdb holds only the in-frame ones, with some missing. The sample lists just under 350,000 clones, around 82% occurring once. Sequencing input: peripheral blood. The receptors were gathered from a man aged 25 to 40 with active or convalescent COVID-19. CDR3s include the opening cysteine and the closing phenylalanine or tryptophan. D genes are given only for firm matches. A clone size is listed for some rows: how often the clone was seen (once, few, many), or a class if it is expanded.

j_call v_call d_call clone_size cdr3_nt cdr3_aa
TRBJ1-3 TRBV21-1 - - TGTGCCAGCAGCAACGGCGGCAGGGATGACTGGAACACCATATATTTT CASSNGGRDDWNTIYF
TRBJ2-2 TRBV19 TRBD2 - TGTGCCAGTAGCGACGAGCGGGGGCGGGGAACCGGGGAGCTGTTTTTT CASSDERGRGTGELFF
TRBJ2-3 TRBV29-1 TRBD2 once TGCAGCGTTGGGGGGGGTGTATACACAGATACGCAGTATTTT CSVGGGVYTDTQYF
TRBJ1-1 TRBV5-1 TRBD1 once TGCGCCAGCAGCACAGGACAGGGTAACACTGAAGCTTTCTTT CASSTGQGNTEAFF
TRBJ2-7 TRBV27 TRBD2 many TGTGCCAGCAGTTTATCCGGGGGGAGGGCCAACGAGCAGTACTTC CASSLSGGRANEQYF
TRBJ2-3 TRBV10-1 TRBD2 - TGCGCCATCTCACTCCCACCGGGACTAGCGGACACAGATACGCAGTATTTT CAISLPPGLADTDTQYF
TRBJ2-7 TRBV18 TRBD1 - TGTGCCAGCTCGCCTCTCTCCGGGACAGGGGCCTACGAGCAGTACTTC CASSPLSGTGAYEQYF
TRBJ2-3 TRBV11-3 - - TGTGCCAGCAGCTCCTCTAGCACAGATACGCAGTATTTT CASSSSSTDTQYF
TRBJ2-7 TRBV3-1/TRBV3-2 - - TGTGCCAGCAGCCAAGATACCCGACACCCGAGCGAGCAGTACTTC CASSQDTRHPSEQYF
TRBJ2-1 TRBV19 - - TGTGCCAGTAGCGCCGACCGGGGCTCCTACAATGAGCAGTTCTTC CASSADRGSYNEQFF
TRBJ2-2 TRBV9 TRBD2 - TGTGCCAGCAGCATATCAGCGGGAGTAAGCACCGGGGAGCTGTTTTTT CASSISAGVSTGELFF
TRBJ2-1 TRBV12-5 TRBD2 - TGTGCTAGTGGCCTAGCGGGAGGAATTGAGCAGTTCTTC CASGLAGGIEQFF
TRBJ2-7 TRBV7-9 - - TGTGCCAGCAGCCCTCAGGGCGAGCAGTACTTC CASSPQGEQYF
TRBJ1-2 TRBV5-5 - - TGTGCCAGCAGCTTGGAGAAAGGCCCGGGCTATGGCTACACCTTC CASSLEKGPGYGYTF
TRBJ1-2 TRBV19 TRBD1 - TGTGCCAGTACCACGGACAGGGTCAATGGCTACACCTTC CASTTDRVNGYTF
TRBJ1-2 TRBV6-5 TRBD1 once TGTGCCAGCAGTTACTCGATGGGACAGCACTATGGCTACACCTTC CASSYSMGQHYGYTF
TRBJ2-2 TRBV24-1 TRBD1 - TGTGCCACCATGGACAGGGCGACCGGGGAGCTGTTTTTT CATMDRATGELFF
TRBJ2-2 TRBV19 - - TGTGCCAGTAGTATTATATCTACGAACACCGGGGAGCTGTTTTTT CASSIISTNTGELFF
TRBJ1-2 TRBV13 - few TGTGCCAGCAGCTTGTCAGCGCTCGGAGCTAACTATGGCTACACCTTC CASSLSALGANYGYTF
TRBJ2-1 TRBV2 TRBD2 few TGTGCCAGCAGTGAACTTAGCCGGGAGGCTGAGCAGTTCTTC CASSELSREAEQFF
TRBJ1-1 TRBV7-9 TRBD1 - TGTGCCAGCAGCCCTAGGTCGGGACAGGGGTACACTGAAGCTTTCTTT CASSPRSGQGYTEAFF
TRBJ2-3 TRBV7-2 - - TGTGCCAGCAGCTTAGCGGTCGGAGCGGTAGATACGCAGTATTTT CASSLAVGAVDTQYF
TRBJ1-2 TRBV11-2 TRBD1 - TGTGCCAGCAGCTATGACAGGGGAGAGGGTGGCTACACCTTC CASSYDRGEGGYTF
TRBJ1-6 TRBV6-2/TRBV6-3 TRBD1 few TGTGCCAGCAGTTACTCTGGGCCCAGGGGGCGAAGCTCACCCCTCCACTTT CASSYSGPRGRSSPLHF
TRBJ2-1 TRBV5-4 TRBD2 - TGTGCCAGCAGCCCCAGCCTAGCGGGAAACAATGAGCAGTTCTTC CASSPSLAGNNEQFF
TRBJ2-7 TRBV13 - - TGTGCCAGCAGCGGCGGGTTCTACGAGCAGTACTTC CASSGGFYEQYF
TRBJ2-1 TRBV2 TRBD1 few TGTGCCAGCCGGGACAGGGACTACAATGAGCAGTTCTTC CASRDRDYNEQFF
TRBJ2-7 TRBV30 TRBD1 - TGTGCCTGGAGTCCCTGGACAGGGCAGTACGAGCAGTACTTC CAWSPWTGQYEQYF
TRBJ1-1 TRBV6-5 TRBD1 few TGTGCCAGCAGGGGGGGACAGACGAACACTGAAGCTTTCTTT CASRGGQTNTEAFF
TRBJ1-2 TRBV28 TRBD1 few TGTGCCAGCAGCTCCCTGGACAGGGACTATGGCTACACCTTC CASSSLDRDYGYTF
TRBJ1-2 TRBV24-1 TRBD1 - TGTGCCACCCCTGACAGGGGGCGCGTTGGCTACACCTTC CATPDRGRVGYTF
TRBJ1-5 TRBV6-5 - - TGTGCCAGCAGTTACTCCCCAGGGGGCAATCAGCCCCAGCATTTT CASSYSPGGNQPQHF
TRBJ1-5 TRBV19 TRBD1 - TGTGCCAGTAGTGCGGGACAGGATAGCAATCAGCCCCAGCATTTT CASSAGQDSNQPQHF
TRBJ1-6 TRBV6-6 - few TGTGCCAGCAGTCCAGGGGTCTATAATTCACCCCTCCACTTT CASSPGVYNSPLHF
TRBJ2-3 TRBV9 TRBD1 - TGTGCCAGCAGCGTAGTAGGACAGGGTACAGATACGCAGTATTTT CASSVVGQGTDTQYF
TRBJ2-7 TRBV27 TRBD1 - TGTGCCAGCAGTCGGACAGGGGGCAACGAGCAGTACTTC CASSRTGGNEQYF
TRBJ2-2 TRBV19 - - TGTGCCAGTAGTATTAACAGGAACACCGGGGAGCTGTTTTTT CASSINRNTGELFF
TRBJ2-5 TRBV11-3 - - TGTGCCAGCAGCTTAGGGGCCCAAAGCCTGCAAGAGACCCAGTACTTC CASSLGAQSLQETQYF
TRBJ2-1 TRBV5-1 - - TGCGCCAGCAGTTCGGTAGGGGCTCCTTCCTACAATGAGCAGTTCTTC CASSSVGAPSYNEQFF
TRBJ1-5 TRBV7-2 - once TGTGCCAGCAGCTTATACAGTCGACAGCCCCAGCATTTT CASSLYSRQPQHF
TRBJ1-4 TRBV3-1/TRBV3-2 - - TGTGCCAGCAGCCAAGATCGGGGGGGACTGGGCGGTGAAAAACTGTTTTTT CASSQDRGGLGGEKLFF
TRBJ2-1 TRBV9 - - TGTGCCAGCAGCGTCTCTTACCCACTCGGGGAGCAGTTCTTC CASSVSYPLGEQFF
TRBJ2-1 TRBV9 - - TGTGCCAGCAGCCCGAAGCCCTACAATGAGCAGTTCTTC CASSPKPYNEQFF
TRBJ2-3 TRBV29-1 TRBD1 - TGCAGCGTTGAAGGACAGGGGACAGATACGCAGTATTTT CSVEGQGTDTQYF
TRBJ1-1 TRBV30 - - TGTGCCTGTCAGGCTGGCACTGAAGCTTTCTTT CACQAGTEAFF
TRBJ2-7 TRBV5-5 TRBD1 - TGTGCCAGCAGCCACACCGCCGGGACAGTCTACGAGCAGTACTTC CASSHTAGTVYEQYF
TRBJ1-5 TRBV12-3/TRBV12-4 - once TGTGCCGAGAAGGGGAGGGGAGATCAGCCCCAGCATTTT CAEKGRGDQPQHF